This is a list of T cell receptor beta chains from one sample in a study of CD8 T cells in Susac syndrome. One entry per CDR3 protein, called by TCRdb with MiXCR from the immunoSEQ multiplex PCR reads. The repertoire holds 250,000 to 300,000 distinct CDR3 sequences, with approximately 81% as singletons. Sequencing was performed on CD8+ T cells from PBMCs. All receptors come from a human donor with multiple sclerosis. Both conserved end residues are part of each CDR3. A D gene is named only where the DNA matches it firmly. Expanded clones get a size class; other rows say once, few or many, or leave the size out.

d_call: .
clone_size: .
j_call: TRBJ2-7
v_call: TRBV7-9
cdr3_nt: TGTGCCACCCAGGGACCCCCCGGCGAGCAGTACTTC
cdr3_aa: CATQGPPGEQYF

d_call: .
clone_size: .
j_call: TRBJ1-5
v_call: TRBV11-2
cdr3_nt: TGTGCCAGCAGCTTAGGACCAGGCAATCAGCCCCAGCATTTT
cdr3_aa: CASSLGPGNQPQHF

d_call: .
clone_size: few
j_call: TRBJ2-7
v_call: TRBV27
cdr3_nt: TGTGCCAGCAGTTTGGCTAACGCCTACGAGCAGTACTTC
cdr3_aa: CASSLANAYEQYF

d_call: .
clone_size: .
j_call: TRBJ2-7
v_call: TRBV9
cdr3_nt: TGTGCCAGCAGCGTAGGTCATGATCCCTACGAGCAGTACTTC
cdr3_aa: CASSVGHDPYEQYF

d_call: .
clone_size: once
j_call: TRBJ2-3
v_call: TRBV27
cdr3_nt: TGTGCCAGCAGTTTACGTGTTGGGACAGATACGCAGTATTTT
cdr3_aa: CASSLRVGTDTQYF

d_call: TRBD2
clone_size: once
j_call: TRBJ2-1
v_call: TRBV9
cdr3_nt: TGTGCCAGCAGCCCCACTAGCGGGAGCGGCCATGAGCAGTTCTTC
cdr3_aa: CASSPTSGSGHEQFF

d_call: .
clone_size: .
j_call: TRBJ2-1
v_call: TRBV24-1
cdr3_nt: TGTGCCACCAGTGAGCGGAATGAGCAGTTCTTC
cdr3_aa: CATSERNEQFF

d_call: TRBD2
clone_size: .
j_call: TRBJ2-4
v_call: TRBV3-1
cdr3_nt: TGTGCCAGCAGCCAGAGGCTGACCGGGAGGGCTGGGAACATTCAGTACTTC
cdr3_aa: CASSQRLTGRAGNIQYF

d_call: .
clone_size: .
j_call: TRBJ2-1
v_call: TRBV6-5
cdr3_nt: TGTGCCAGCAGTAAACTGACTACCGACAATGAGCAGTTCTTC
cdr3_aa: CASSKLTTDNEQFF

d_call: .
clone_size: .
j_call: TRBJ1-1
v_call: TRBV7-9
cdr3_nt: TGTGCCAGCAGCTTAAAGGGGGTCAACACTGAAGCTTTCTTT
cdr3_aa: CASSLKGVNTEAFF

d_call: .
clone_size: .
j_call: TRBJ2-1
v_call: TRBV29-1
cdr3_nt: TGCAGCGTCGTACAGGACAATGAGCAGTTCTTC
cdr3_aa: CSVVQDNEQFF

d_call: .
clone_size: .
j_call: TRBJ1-1
v_call: TRBV25-1
cdr3_nt: TGTGCCAGCAGAGGATGGGGGGCGTTCACTGAAGCTTTCTTT
cdr3_aa: CASRGWGAFTEAFF

d_call: .
clone_size: .
j_call: TRBJ2-1
v_call: TRBV4-1
cdr3_nt: TGCGCCAGCAGCCAGGAAAACTACCCCCCAAACAATGAGCAGTTCTTC
cdr3_aa: CASSQENYPPNNEQFF

d_call: TRBD2
clone_size: .
j_call: TRBJ2-1
v_call: TRBV9
cdr3_nt: TGTGCCAGCAGCGCTGGACTAGCGGATTACAATGAGCAGTTCTTC
cdr3_aa: CASSAGLADYNEQFF

d_call: TRBD1
clone_size: once
j_call: TRBJ1-6
v_call: TRBV28
cdr3_nt: TGTGCCAGCTGGGATGGGACAGTTTGGAATTCACCCCTCCACTTT
cdr3_aa: CASWDGTVWNSPLHF

d_call: .
clone_size: .
j_call: TRBJ1-1
v_call: TRBV20-1
cdr3_nt: TGCAGTGCTAGACAACGCGGGGAGCAACAGGCTTTCTTT
cdr3_aa: CSARQRGEQQAFF

d_call: TRBD2
clone_size: .
j_call: TRBJ2-3
v_call: TRBV7-9
cdr3_nt: TGTGCCAGCAGCCCCTCGTGGGGTAGCGGGAGGGGCACAGATACGCAGTATTTT
cdr3_aa: CASSPSWGSGRGTDTQYF

d_call: TRBD2
clone_size: .
j_call: TRBJ2-5
v_call: TRBV5-1
cdr3_nt: TGCGCCAGCAGCTTGGGAGAGACTAGCGGGAGAGAGACCCAGTACTTC
cdr3_aa: CASSLGETSGRETQYF

d_call: .
clone_size: .
j_call: TRBJ1-1
v_call: TRBV27
cdr3_nt: TGTGCCAGCAGTTTTCTCGGGCGCACTGAAGCTTTCTTT
cdr3_aa: CASSFLGRTEAFF

d_call: .
clone_size: .
j_call: TRBJ2-1
v_call: TRBV18
cdr3_nt: TGTGCCAGCTCACCACCGAGCGGTCCCTACAATGAGCAGTTCTTC
cdr3_aa: CASSPPSGPYNEQFF

d_call: TRBD2
clone_size: .
j_call: TRBJ2-3
v_call: TRBV27
cdr3_nt: TGTGCCAGCAGTTTTGGACTAGTCCAAGATACGCAGTATTTT
cdr3_aa: CASSFGLVQDTQYF

d_call: .
clone_size: .
j_call: TRBJ2-2
v_call: TRBV30
cdr3_nt: TGTGCCTGGAGCATGACAAAGCCCGGGGAGCTGTTTTTT
cdr3_aa: CAWSMTKPGELFF